Below are 19 T cell receptor beta chains sequenced from a single sample in a study of glioma-infiltrating T cells. Using RNA template, CDR3s of TCR alpha and beta were amplified with iRepertoire arm-PCR. TCRdb passed the multiplex PCR reads through MiXCR, listing each CDR3 protein once. The table has under 200,000 distinct CDR3 sequences, around 40% seen once. Sequenced: glioma tissue, nonneoplastic brain tissue, or PBMCs (not recorded which). Receptor source: a human donor with low-grade glioma or glioblastoma, undergoing nonglioma brain surgery, or in good health (not recorded which).

This clonotype was seen more than once but under ten times. This chain joins TRBV18 and TRBJ2-3; D is unresolved. Germline CDR1 reads KGHSH; CDR2 reads LQKENI. This CDR3 comprises 11 residues. Deletions cut 9 bases from V and 2 bases from J, with 6 bases between. The CDR3 DNA reads as TGTGCCAGGTCAGACACAGATACGCAGTATTTT. Residues: CARSDTDTQYF.

As regards this clonotype: Given a much more abundant clone one base away, this may be a read error. The rearrangement uses TRBV19 and TRBJ1-1; perhaps TRBD1 as D (6 bases). The CDR3 runs to 14 residues. Germline V gives CDR1 LNHDA, CDR2 SQIVND (reference sequence). V lost 4 bases, J lost 1 base, and 10 bases lay in between. The CDR3 loop is CASSTGQKNTEAFF. As DNA, the CDR3 is TGTGCCAGTAGTACCGGACAGAAGAACACTGAAGCTTTCTTT.

This clonotype has ten or more counts. The gene calls are TRBV15 and TRBJ1-2; no reliable D call. The CDR3 is 13 residues long. Germline V gene lookup returns CDR1 LNHNV and CDR2 YYDKDF (reference sequence). V shed 0 bases and J shed 7 bases, with 9 bases lying between them. The CDR3 protein is CATSRDIRTGYTF. In nucleotides, the CDR3 is TGTGCCACCAGCAGAGATATCCGGACTGGCTACACCTTC.

In its sample, this clonotype was seen many times. This chain uses TRBV2 with TRBJ1-4; possible D gene TRBD1, 6 bases. V was cut by 3 bases and J by 10 bases, with 12 bases left in between. Germline assignment: CDR1 SNHLY and CDR2 FYNNEI. The CDR3 has 13 amino acids. CDR3 sequence: CASSDRQEGKLFF. For the CDR3, the DNA is TGTGCCAGCAGTGACCGACAGGAGGGAAAACTGTTTTTT.

This clonotype has more than one count but fewer than ten. The rearrangement links TRBV29-1 to TRBJ2-5; 8 nucleotides agree with TRBD2. The germline V gene has CDR1 SQVTM and CDR2 ANQGSEA. V lost 5 bases and J lost 3; bases outside the gene matches: 2. The CDR3 spans 12 residues. This CDR3 reads CSVLRGEETQYF. CDR3 coding DNA: TGCAGCGTTTTGCGGGGGGAAGAGACCCAGTACTTC.

As regards this clonotype: A much larger clone is a single base away; this may be a read error. This chain uses TRBV6-1 with TRBJ2-1, with D maybe TRBD1 (6 bases). Germline V gene lookup returns CDR1 MNHNS and CDR2 SASEGT. V was trimmed by 6 bases and J by 2 bases, leaving 11 bases between them. This CDR3 has 14 residues. The CDR3 DNA reads TGTGCCAGCAGACCCTGGACAGCCTACAATGAGCAGTTCTTC. This translates into CASRPWTAYNEQFF.

In the case of this clonotype: A much larger clone is a single base away; this may be a read error. The genes are TRBV28 and TRBJ1-5; D gene uncertain. Germline-derived CDR1 and CDR2 are MDHEN and SYDVKM. The CDR3 is 13 residues long. DNA of the CDR3: TGTGCCAGCAGCACCGGAACAAATCAGCACCAGCATTTT. Translating it yields CASSTGTNQHQHF.

This sequence joins TRBV7-9 and TRBJ2-7, with a tentative D call TRBD1 (5 bases). Trimming shortened V by 7 bases and J by 2 bases, and 12 bases separated the two germline ends. The germline CDR1 and CDR2 sequences are SEHNR and FQNEAQ (reference sequence). The CDR3 length is 13 residues. In nucleotides, the CDR3 is TGTGCCAGCATCAATCCAGGGACCTACGAGCAGTACTTC. Its protein is CASINPGTYEQYF.

In nucleotides, the CDR3 is TGTGCCAGCAGTGAAGCGATTGGGAATCCAGTCGACTACACCTTC. It codes for CASSEAIGNPVDYTF. V is TRBV2 and J is TRBJ1-2; D uncertain. The CDR3 spans 15 residues. CDR1 is SNHLY and CDR2 is FYNNEI in the germline V gene. V lost 0 bases and J 10 bases, leaving 18 bases between the germline ends.

Concerning this clonotype itself: A single base separates this from a much larger clone, so it may be a read error. The chain joins TRBV20-1 to TRBJ2-3; 11 bases align to TRBD2. The CDR3 loop spans 17 amino acids. V was clipped by 2 bases and J by 2 bases; unmatched bases: 9. In germline, CDR1 is DFQATT, CDR2 SNEGSKA (reference sequence). For the CDR3, the DNA is TGCAGTGCTAGAAAAGTGGGACTAGCGGTGGTCACAGATACGCAGTATTTT. Protein product: CSARKVGLAVVTDTQYF.

A remark on this clonotype: One end of the junction does not line up with germline, which may come from a read error. The J gene is TRBJ2-7, the V gene TRBV28, with D perhaps matching TRBD1 (7 bases). The germline gives CDR1 MDHEN, CDR2 SYDVKM. There are 17 residues in the CDR3. The CDR3 region is CASSAGLTGLISYKQYF. The CDR3 region has the DNA TGTGCCAGCAGTGCGGGGTTGACAGGGCTGATATCCTACAAGCAGTACTTC.

The chain couples TRBV3-1 to TRBJ2-4, with 8 bases fitting TRBD2. Germline lookup yields CDR1 LGHDT and CDR2 YNNKEL (reference sequence). The CDR3 contains 14 residues. V trimming: 5 bases; J trimming: 6 bases; junction bases outside the gene matches: 6. The CDR3 region is CASSEVSGGNIQYF. CDR3 DNA sequence: TGTGCCAGCAGCGAAGTGAGCGGGGGAAACATTCAGTACTTC.

This clonotype was detected only once. The chain combines TRBV4-1 with TRBJ2-7, with 10 bases that match TRBD2. J gave up 6 bases and V 7 bases, and 15 bases lay outside the gene matches. The CDR3 is 16 amino acids. The germline V gene has CDR1 MGHRA and CDR2 YSYEKL. CDR3 loop: CASTLLTSGIKLEQYF. The CDR3 nucleotides are TGCGCCAGCACCTTGTTAACTAGCGGGATAAAGCTCGAGCAGTACTTC.

This chain uses TRBV5-1 with TRBJ2-7; 7 nucleotides line up with TRBD1. In germline, CDR1 is SGHRS, CDR2 YFSETQ. The junction had 7 bases not matched to a gene; V was cut back by 4 bases and J by 3 bases. This CDR3 contains 14 residues. The CDR3 DNA reads TGCGCCAGCAGCACGACAGGGTACGGCTACGAGCAGTACTTC. This gives the protein CASSTTGYGYEQYF.

This clonotype was counted ten times or more. The chain employs TRBV3-1 and TRBJ2-1; D perhaps matches TRBD2 (6 bases). The CDR3 totals 15 residues. CDR1 is LGHDT and CDR2 is YNNKEL in the germline V gene (reference sequence). The V gene lost 1 base and the J gene lost 1 base, with 8 bases spanning the gap. This CDR3 is CASSQGAGSYNEQFF. The CDR3 coding sequence is TGTGCCAGCAGCCAAGGCGCGGGATCCTACAATGAGCAGTTCTTC.

This clonotype was seen repeatedly, ten times or more. This chain uses TRBV7-2 with TRBJ2-3; the D is unclear. The CDR3 runs 12 residues. Deletions cut 4 bases from V and 5 bases from J, with 7 bases between. CDR1 SGHTA and CDR2 FQGNSA come from the germline V gene. CDR3: CASSSGLDTQYF. CDR3 DNA sequence: TGTGCCAGCAGCTCCGGATTAGATACGCAGTATTTT.

This clonotype has only a few counts. The chain carries TRBV10-3 and TRBJ2-7, with D perhaps matching TRBD2 (6 bases). V lost 2 bases to trimming and J lost 6 bases, with 11 bases between them. The CDR3 covers 13 residues. The V gene's germline CDR1 is ENHRY and CDR2 SYGVKD. DNA of the CDR3: TGTGCCATCAGTGAGGGAGCGGGCCCCGAGCAGTACTTC. Its protein product is CAISEGAGPEQYF.

Notes on this clonotype: At one end, the junction sequence differs from germline, possibly due to a read error. This chain uses TRBV20-1 with TRBJ1-5; D is undetermined. The CDR3 covers 16 residues. Germline values: CDR1 DFQATT, CDR2 SNEGSKA (reference sequence). CDR3: CSANNDGLISNKPQNF. The CDR3 DNA follows: TGCAGTGCTAATAACGACGGGTTAATTAGCAATAAGCCCCAGAATTTT.

This clonotype was picked up many times. This chain links TRBV4-1 with TRBJ1-1, with D possibly TRBD1 on 6 matching bases. Germline V gives CDR1 MGHRA, CDR2 YSYEKL. The ends were cut back, 3 bases at V and 1 base at J, with 21 bases in the middle. The CDR3 totals 18 residues. This CDR3 is CASSHPYQGKERNTEAFF. The CDR3 coding sequence is TGCGCCAGCAGCCATCCATACCAGGGGAAAGAAAGGAACACTGAAGCTTTCTTT.